The 7 T cell receptor beta chains below all came from one sample that was sequenced in a study of blood T cell repertoires in COVID-19. Here immunoSEQ multiplex PCR was the method, and the copy in TCRdb shows in-frame clones only, minus some. The repertoire includes approximately 470,000 clones, about 90% of them detected once, and 0.7% sits in the top ten. The sample was PBMCs or T cells enriched from blood (not recorded which). The receptors derive from a woman between 18 and 29 years old who had recovered from COVID-19.

This chain joins TRBV5-1 and TRBJ2-1, with 7 bases lining up with TRBD1. The J segment lost 5 bases and the V segment lost 0 bases, leaving 5 bases of the junction unmatched. The CDR3 spans 15 residues. Germline assignment: CDR1 SGHRS and CDR2 YFSETQ. DNA for the CDR3: TGCGCCAGCAGCTTGGGGCAGGGGGATGACAATGAGCAGTTCTTC. Its translation: CASSLGQGDDNEQFF.

The chain couples TRBV19 to TRBJ2-3; TRBD2 matches at 9 bases. V shed 3 bases, J shed 3 bases, and the junction held 10 bases outside the gene matches. Per germline, CDR1 LNHDA and CDR2 SQIVND (reference sequence). The CDR3 has 17 residues. CDR3 region: CASSISGGLLRTDTQYF. CDR3 DNA sequence: TGTGCCAGTAGTATTAGCGGGGGCCTCTTGAGAACAGATACGCAGTATTTT. Filled out from reference TRBV19 and TRBJ2-3, the complete variable domain reads DGGITQSPKYLFRKEGQNVTLSCEQNLNHDAMYWYRQDPGQGLRLIYYSQIVNDFQKGDIAEGYSVSREKKESFPLTVTSAQKNPTAFYLCASSISGGLLRTDTQYFGPGTRLTVL.

In its sample, this clone was seen a few times. The CDR3 region has the DNA TGTGCCAGCAGCTCGGACAGGGGGATTTTCAAGCCCCAGCATTTT. Protein sequence: CASSSDRGIFKPQHF. This chain joins TRBV5-8 and TRBJ1-5, with TRBD1 identical over 10 bases. V shed 3 bases, J shed 8 bases, and the junction held 8 bases outside the gene matches. This CDR3 region has 15 residues. Germline assignment: CDR1 SGHTS and CDR2 YDEGEE.

CDR3 sequence reads: CASSRGTVTKNIQYF. The CDR3 region has the DNA TGTGCCAGCAGCCGCGGGACCGTCACCAAAAACATTCAGTACTTC. V usage is TRBV5-6 and J usage is TRBJ2-4; D may be TRBD2 (6 bases). V was trimmed by 4 bases and J by 2 bases, leaving 13 bases between them. Germline V gene lookup returns CDR1 SGHDT and CDR2 YYEEEE. The CDR3 spans 15 residues.

CDR3 sequence reads: CASSSQGRAGLGRGEQFF. CDR3 DNA: TGTGCCAGCAGCTCACAGGGCCGGGCGGGACTAGGTCGGGGTGAGCAGTTCTTC. The V gene is TRBV7-2, the J gene TRBJ2-1; TRBD2 matches 8 bases. V was pared by 4 bases and J by 9 bases, with 20 bases of the junction left unmatched. Per germline, CDR1 SGHTA and CDR2 FQGNSA. This CDR3 has 18 residues.

The J gene is TRBJ1-2, the V gene TRBV28, with a weak D call TRBD1 (6 bases). Germline V gene sequence: CDR1 MDHEN, CDR2 SYDVKM. The CDR3 sequence is 14 residues long. Trimming removed 3 bases from V and 4 bases from J, with 12 bases in between. The CDR3 region is CASSFGGASYGYTF. The CDR3 DNA sequence: TGTGCCAGCAGTTTTGGGGGGGCGAGCTATGGCTACACCTTC.

The DNA for the CDR3 is TGTGCCAGCAGTTTACGACAGGGGAGGAGGATGAACACTGAAGCTTTCTTT. Translated, it gives CASSLRQGRRMNTEAFF. The rearrangement uses TRBV6-2 or TRBV6-3 and TRBJ1-1, with 8 bases fitting TRBD1. CDR1 and CDR2 from the germline V gene are MNHEY and SVGEGT. This CDR3 is 17 amino acids long. Trimming took 4 bases from V and 0 from J; bases not matched to a gene: 10.